This T cell receptor beta chain stems from a study of cytomegalovirus exposure and HLA in healthy donors. Study-wide points: The study reported that TCR beta sequences accurately predicted HLA-A and HLA-B alleles in most subjects.

The CDR3 is made up of 13 amino acids. Trimming cost V 1 base and J 4 bases, with 7 bases left between them. Germline V CDR1 and CDR2: SGHDT, YYEEEE. Primers included in the PCR were 60 Vbeta and 13 Jbeta primers. Profiling relied on immunoSEQ multiplex PCR, and the TCRdb table lists in-frame clones only, not all of them. Among 200,000 or so clones, about 81% were seen once, and the ten largest hold around 1.9%. Notes on this clone: Its target is unknown.

Material for sequencing was PBMCs. V gene TRBV5-6 combines with J gene TRBJ2-3, with D unresolved. The sequence came from a woman aged 18-29 years in good health and CMV-seropositive. For the CDR3, the DNA is TGTGCCAGCAGCTTGACTGGAGCAGATACGCAGTATTTT. Translated, it gives CASSLTGADTQYF.